A single sample gave rise to the 5 T cell receptor beta chains below, sequenced in a study of T cell responses to AZD1222 COVID-19 vaccine. Only in-frame clones appear in the TCRdb table, and some are missing; sequencing was by immunoSEQ multiplex PCR. This sample yields tens of thousands of clones, of which around nine tenths are seen a single time; about 1.6% belongs to the top ten. Sample: peripheral blood, taken on day 0 of AZD1222 vaccination. All receptors come from an adult in good health.

V gene TRBV6-1 combines with J gene TRBJ2-1, with TRBD1 matching 9 bases. This CDR3 comprises 16 residues. With V trimmed by 0 bases and J by 8 bases, 8 bases remained unmatched. Germline V lookup: CDR1 MNHNS, CDR2 SASEGT. CDR3 protein: CASSEAGGQGVHEQFF. DNA for the CDR3: TGTGCCAGCAGTGAAGCCGGGGGACAGGGAGTCCATGAGCAGTTCTTC.

This rearrangement joins TRBV6-5 to TRBJ1-2; D ambiguous. This CDR3 is 13 amino acids long. V lost 8 bases and J 5 bases, leaving 15 bases between the germline ends. CDR1 is MNHEY and CDR2 is SVGAGI in the germline V gene. CDR3 protein: CASSVNWVYGYTF. The CDR3 coding sequence is TGTGCCAGCTCGGTGAACTGGGTTTATGGCTACACCTTC.

The V call is TRBV12-2, the J call TRBJ2-5; the table's TRBD2 call for D was not verified on the DNA. TRBV12-2 represents a pseudogene. The CDR3 spans 15 residues. The CDR3 here is CASRTGTASQETQYF. The DNA for the CDR3 is TGTGCAAGTCGCACCGGGACTGCCTCACAAGAGACCCAGTACTTC.

The rearrangement links TRBV27 to TRBJ1-5, with D perhaps matching TRBD1 (5 bases). V was cut by 3 bases and J by 5 bases, with 14 bases left in between. The CDR3 sequence is 15 residues long. Germline CDR1 and CDR2: MNHEY and SMNVEV (reference sequence). The CDR3 DNA sequence: TGTGCCAGCAGTTTCCTCGGAGGGGATCATCAGCCCCAGCATTTT. Its translation is CASSFLGGDHQPQHF.

CDR3 loop: CASSPGRQYSNQPQHF. The CDR3 DNA is TGTGCCAGCTCACCGGGACGACAGTATAGCAATCAGCCCCAGCATTTT. The chain links TRBV18 to TRBJ1-5; perhaps TRBD1 as D (5 bases). Germline CDR1 KGHSH, CDR2 LQKENI. Trimming shortened V by 3 bases and J by 0 bases, and 12 bases separated the two germline ends. This CDR3 spans 16 amino acids.